A single sample gave rise to the 21 T cell receptor beta chains below, sequenced in a study of shared clonotypes between healthy human individuals. Sequenced by immunoSEQ multiplex PCR; TCRdb stores in-frame clones only, minus some. The sample has over 400,000 clones; 78% are singletons. Sequenced material: PBMCs. The receptor source for this set is a woman between 40 and 50 years old in good health. Some clones in this sample may be carry-over from other donors' samples.

The chain carries TRBV29-1 and TRBJ2-7; D is possibly TRBD1 or TRBD2 (5 bases each). Trimming shortened V by 6 bases and J by 6 bases, and 15 bases separated the two germline ends. This CDR3 is 12 amino acids long. Germline V gene data show CDR1 as SQVTM and CDR2 as ANQGSEA. The DNA for the CDR3 is TGCAGCGTAGGGGACCATTCCCCCGAGCAGTACTTC. It yields the protein CSVGDHSPEQYF.

As DNA, the CDR3 is TGTGCCAGCAGCTCGGGACTAGCGGTGCCGGGTTACAATGAGCAGTTCTTC. As protein: CASSSGLAVPGYNEQFF. The chain carries TRBV7-3 and TRBJ2-1, with 11 bases aligning to TRBD2. There are 17 residues in the CDR3. V lost 4 bases to trimming and J lost 4 bases; unmatched junction nucleotides: 9. CDR1 is SGHTA and CDR2 is FQGTGA in the germline V gene.

J is TRBJ2-5 and V is TRBV30, with a weak D call TRBD1 (6 bases). The CDR3 spans 12 residues. Germline lookup yields CDR1 GTSNPN and CDR2 SVGIG (reference sequence). The CDR3 region is CVGGGAQETQYF. Written as DNA, the CDR3 is TGTGTCGGTGGGGGCGCTCAAGAGACCCAGTACTTC.

Note on this clone: A read error likely explains this, since a far larger clone differs by one base. CDR3 loop: CASSPLGGEDGCTF. The DNA for the CDR3 is TGTGCCAGCAGCCCATTAGGAGGGGAGGATGGCTGCACCTTC. This sequence joins TRBV7-9 and TRBJ1-2; D possibly corresponds to TRBD1 (5 bases). The CDR3 has 14 residues. Per the germline V gene, CDR1 is SEHNR and CDR2 is FQNEAQ (reference sequence).

V gene TRBV5-1 combines with J gene TRBJ2-7, with D unresolved. Trimming left V 4 bases short and J 3 bases short, with 5 bases between. The CDR3 length is 11 residues. CDR1 is SGHRS, CDR2 YFSETQ, per germline. The chain's CDR3 is CASSPDYEQYF. CDR3 in DNA: TGCGCCAGCAGCCCTGACTACGAGCAGTACTTC.

The chain uses TRBV4-1 and TRBJ2-1; D unclear. V was shortened by 2 bases and J by 4 bases, with 12 bases between the two germline ends. The CDR3 is made up of 15 amino acids. Germline CDR1 MGHRA, CDR2 YSYEKL. The CDR3 sequence is CASSQMKKPYNEQFF. In DNA form, the CDR3 reads TGCGCCAGCAGCCAAATGAAGAAGCCTTACAATGAGCAGTTCTTC.

The chain links TRBV7-3 to TRBJ2-6; TRBD1 matches at 9 bases. The CDR3 is 16 residues long. Trimming took 5 bases from V and 3 from J; bases not matched to a gene: 5. CDR1 is SGHTA and CDR2 is FQGTGA in the germline V gene. DNA for the CDR3: TGTGCCAGCAGCACCACAGGGGGCTTTGGGGCCAACGTCCTGACTTTC. Translating it yields CASSTTGGFGANVLTF.

V usage is TRBV2 and J usage is TRBJ1-2, with TRBD1 matching 9 bases. Germline assignment: CDR1 SNHLY and CDR2 FYNNEI. V gave up 7 bases and J gave up 3 bases; unmatched junction bases: 6. This CDR3 is 14 amino acids long. The CDR3 DNA is TGTGCCAGCATTATGGACAGGGGTGACTATGGCTACACCTTC. Encoded protein: CASIMDRGDYGYTF.

The CDR3 bases are TGTGCCAGCAGCTTAGGGTGGGAGGGCCGTTTTGATGAGCAGTTCTTC. Residues: CASSLGWEGRFDEQFF. The chain has TRBV7-6 and TRBJ2-1, with TRBD2 matching 7 bases. CDR1 is SGHVS and CDR2 is FNYEAQ in the germline V gene. CDR3 length equals 16 residues. V lost 1 base and J lost 8; bases outside the gene matches: 11.

The rearrangement joins TRBV5-1 to TRBJ2-1; TRBD2 agrees at 9 bases. Per the germline V gene, CDR1 is SGHRS and CDR2 is YFSETQ. V was pared by 0 bases and J by 7 bases, with 8 bases of the junction left unmatched. This CDR3 comprises 16 residues. The CDR3 reads CASSLVAGGGNNEQFF. The CDR3 region has the DNA TGCGCCAGCAGCTTGGTTGCGGGAGGGGGAAATAATGAGCAGTTCTTC.

In its sample, this clone was seen once. This chain uses TRBV30 with TRBJ2-7; TRBD1 is a possible D gene (6 bases). Germline V CDR1 and CDR2: GTSNPN, SVGIG (reference sequence). Trimming left V 7 bases short and J 2 bases short, with 9 bases between. The CDR3 runs to 11 residues. CDR3 DNA sequence: TGTGCCTTCGACAGGCCCTACGAGCAGTACTTC. Its translation: CAFDRPYEQYF.

The genes are TRBV6-5 and TRBJ1-2, with a possible D match to TRBD1 (5 bases). The CDR3 sequence is 14 residues long. In germline, CDR1 is MNHEY, CDR2 SVGAGI. Between the trimmed V and J ends, which lost 0 bases and 8 bases, there was a span of 13 bases. The CDR3 bases are TGTGCCAGCAGTTACTCGAGTGGACAAAGGGGCTACACCTTC. It specifies CASSYSSGQRGYTF.

V and J are TRBV4-2 and TRBJ2-2; 8 bases match TRBD2. V shed 0 bases and J 7 bases; nucleotides not matched to a gene: 13. Per the germline V gene, CDR1 is LGHNA and CDR2 is YNFKEQ. The CDR3 has 18 amino acids. Here the CDR3 DNA reads TGTGCCAGCAGCCAAGATGGGGGCCTAGCCGGGAGGGGCGGGGAGCTGTTTTTT. It specifies CASSQDGGLAGRGGELFF.

A few counts support this clone. V is TRBV6-1 and J is TRBJ1-1, with D hard to call. Trimming pared 4 bases from V and 1 base from J, leaving 7 bases between. This CDR3 region has 13 residues. The germline CDR1 and CDR2 sequences are MNHNS and SASEGT. In DNA form, the CDR3 reads TGTGCCAGCAGTGTTGGAGAGAACACTGAAGCTTTCTTT. Its protein product is CASSVGENTEAFF.

As DNA, the CDR3 is TGTGCCAGCAGCTTTACTGTGGTGGGCACTGAAGCTTTCTTT. Translated: CASSFTVVGTEAFF. V usage is TRBV7-3 and J usage is TRBJ1-1, with unresolved D. Trimming shortened V by 3 bases and J by 4 bases, and 12 bases separated the two germline ends. The germline V gene has CDR1 SGHTA and CDR2 FQGTGA. The CDR3 covers 14 residues.

The rearrangement uses TRBV15 and TRBJ1-4; D ambiguous. V was pared by 3 bases and J by 10 bases, with 18 bases between. CDR1 is LNHNV and CDR2 is YYDKDF in the germline V gene (reference sequence). This CDR3 has 15 residues. The chain's CDR3 is CATSSPGRERGKLFF. In DNA, the CDR3 is TGTGCCACCAGCAGCCCTGGGAGGGAACGGGGAAAACTGTTTTTT.

The table lists this clone with a few counts. The chain employs TRBV5-8 and TRBJ2-7, with a possible D match to TRBD2 (5 bases). Germline CDR1 and CDR2: SGHTS and YDEGEE. The V gene lost 6 bases and the J gene lost 3 bases, with 13 bases spanning the gap. CDR3 length: 13 amino acids. The CDR3 reads CASKERGVYEQYF. CDR3 bases: TGTGCCAGCAAGGAACGGGGAGTCTACGAGCAGTACTTC.

CDR3: CASSPSAGPPYNEQFF. The DNA of the CDR3 is TGCGCCAGCAGCCCCTCGGCAGGGCCACCTTACAATGAGCAGTTCTTC. The genes are TRBV5-1 and TRBJ2-1; a weak D match, TRBD1 (5 bases). This CDR3 is 16 amino acids long. Per germline, CDR1 SGHRS and CDR2 YFSETQ. Trimming shortened V by 4 bases and J by 4 bases, and 18 bases separated the two germline ends.

V and J are TRBV5-6 and TRBJ2-1; D unresolved. Germline CDR1 SGHDT, CDR2 YYEEEE. V was cut by 2 bases and J by 8 bases, with 17 bases left in between. The CDR3 loop spans 15 amino acids. For the CDR3, the DNA is TGTGCCAGCAGCTTCGGGTACGACCCTCAAGATGAGCAGTTCTTC. It specifies CASSFGYDPQDEQFF.

Here the CDR3 DNA reads TGTGCCAGCAGTGAAGGCCGGTCCTACGAGCAGTACTTC. Protein sequence: CASSEGRSYEQYF. This chain joins TRBV25-1 and TRBJ2-7; no clear D. Trimming cost V 2 bases and J 1 base, with 6 bases left between them. Germline V lookup: CDR1 MGHDK, CDR2 SYGVNS. The CDR3 has 13 amino acids.

This clone was counted only a few times. The rearrangement joins TRBV10-2 to TRBJ2-2; 8 nucleotides line up with TRBD2. J lost 6 bases, V lost 6 bases, and 6 bases had no gene match. This CDR3 comprises 14 residues. Germline CDR1 is WSHSY and CDR2 is SAAADI. The CDR3 DNA follows: TGCGCCAGCAGGACGGGAGGGCCCTCCGGGGAGCTGTTTTTT. Translated: CASRTGGPSGELFF.